The TCR beta chain under discussion was sequenced for a study of OX40 agonist ivuxolimab in advanced cancers. TCRdb keeps only in-frame clones here, not all; method: immunoSEQ multiplex PCR. This sample has over 30,000 clones, with roughly nine tenths found just once. Trimming took 3 bases from V and 1 from J; bases not matched to a gene: 8. CDR3 length equals 17 residues. Looked up from germline, CDR1 is SGHNT and CDR2 is YENEEA. The starting material was CD4+ or CD8+ T cells sorted from blood, obtained in a trial of the OX40 agonist ivuxolimab. The origin of this receptor is an adult with an advanced solid tumor such as melanoma, head and neck, liver or kidney cancer. This sequence joins TRBV11-3 and TRBJ1-5, with 8 bases aligning to TRBD1. Written as DNA, the CDR3 is TGTGCCAGCAGCTTTGCGGCAGGGGGCGGGAGCAATCAGCCCCAGCATTTT. Translating it yields CASSFAAGGGSNQPQHF. The whole variable domain, filled in from reference TRBV11-3 and TRBJ1-5, reads EAGVVQSPRYKIIEKKQPVAFWCNPISGHNTLYWYLQNLGQGPELLIRYENEEAVDDSQLPKDRFSAERLKGVDSTLKIQPAELGDSAVYLCASSFAAGGGSNQPQHFGDGTRLSIL.